A single sample is the source of the 3 T cell receptor beta chains below, sequenced in a study of regulatory T cells in long-lasting Graves disease. According to the study, TCR beta libraries were built with iRepertoire HTBI primers and CDR3-region Arm-PCR. TCRdb passed the multiplex PCR reads through MiXCR, listing each CDR3 protein once. The data contain approximately 400,000 distinct CDR3 sequences, around 20% of them singletons. Time point indicated: persistent/refractory GD, antithyroid drugs over 5 years with positive TRAb. The TCR library was made from RNA extracted from PBMCs. The input for sequencing was peripheral blood mononuclear cells (PBMCs), taken when the disease was refractory, from a patient treated with antithyroid drugs. The receptors derive from a female donor with Graves disease.

This chain connects TRBV7-2 to TRBJ2-7, with unresolved D. Trimming stripped 4 bases from V and 6 bases from J, with 7 bases between. The germline CDR1 and CDR2 sequences are SGHTA and FQGNSA. The CDR3 extends over 11 amino acids. CDR3 protein: CASSSTAEQYF. CDR3 nucleotides: TGTGCCAGCAGCTCAACTGCCGAGCAGTACTTC.

J is TRBJ2-7 and V is TRBV6-1, with TRBD2 matching over 7 bases. CDR1 is MNHNS, CDR2 SASEGT, per germline. The CDR3 runs 13 residues. Losses at the gene ends were 6 bases for V and 3 bases for J; bases not matched to a gene: 5. CDR3 residues: CASRRAGNYEQYF. CDR3 DNA: TGTGCCAGCAGGAGAGCGGGAAACTACGAGCAGTACTTC.

This clonotype has only a few counts. The chain employs TRBV6-1 and TRBJ2-1, with 8 bases fitting TRBD2. The ends lost 3 bases at V and 4 bases at J; junction bases unmatched: 8. Germline CDR1 MNHNS, CDR2 SASEGT. This CDR3 contains 16 residues. CDR3 nucleotides: TGTGCCAGCAGTGAGAACGACGGGAGGGGGTACAATGAGCAGTTCTTC. This gives the protein CASSENDGRGYNEQFF.